This TCR beta chain came from a study of cytomegalovirus exposure and HLA in healthy donors. Study in general: The 120 or so validation repertoires were produced on the same platform as the roughly 660 repertoires of the first cohort. This was reported in a later analysis. Points from the study as a whole: Both high specificity and high sensitivity reportedly marked the classifier's diagnosis of cytomegalovirus status. The study designated 150 or so TCR beta chains cytomegalovirus-associated.

About this clone itself: What it binds is unknown.

The CDR3 extends over 15 amino acids. Germline V gene sequence: CDR1 SGDLS, CDR2 YYNGEE. Unmatched junction bases numbered 5, after V lost 2 bases and J lost 2 bases. Generated by immunoSEQ multiplex PCR, the TCRdb table keeps only in-frame clones and is missing some. The sample holds 70,000 to 80,000 clones, roughly 94% seen once. The donors were members of the validation cohort comprising approximately 110 subjects, separate from the roughly 670-subject first cohort. The material sequenced was PBMCs. The sequence derives from a woman aged 18-35 years in good health and CMV-seropositive. The rearrangement uses TRBV9 and TRBJ2-3; 7 bases map to TRBD2. The CDR3 protein is CASSVDAGDTDTQYF. The CDR3 region has the DNA TGTGCCAGCAGCGTTGACGCGGGGGACACAGATACGCAGTATTTT.